This TCR beta chain emerged from a study of Graves' ophthalmopathy and Graves' hyperthyroidism. V dropped 8 bases and J dropped 1; count of bases not matched to a gene: 11. The CDR3 has 15 residues. The germline CDR1 and CDR2 sequences are MDHEN and SYDVKM. Notes on this clonotype: Its cognate antigen is unknown.

Findings and limits, study-wide: The authors also found most expanded thyroid clonotypes above 0.001 frequency in blood.

Scientists amplified the TCR beta CDR3 regions from RNA transcripts. RT-PCR was first run with HTBI primers, then multiplex PCR in a second round. TCRdb analysed the multiplex PCR reads with MiXCR anew, one entry per CDR3 protein. The sample lists over a million distinct CDR3 sequences, roughly 35% occurring once. The clonotype originates from an adult man with Graves' hyperthyroidism. This chain uses TRBV28 with TRBJ2-7; 7 positions match TRBD1. Sequencing was carried out using peripheral blood or thyroid tissue (not recorded which). The CDR3 sequence: CASSPVDRESYEQYF. As DNA, the CDR3 is TGTGCCAGCTCGCCGGTAGACAGGGAGTCCTACGAGCAGTACTTC.